The 4 T cell receptor beta chains below come from one sample, sequenced in a study of control samples from healthy donors and cancer patients. Measured with immunoSEQ multiplex PCR; TCRdb has only the in-frame clones, and not every one. This table has over 60,000 clones, 75% to 85% appearing once. The sample was blood. The receptors were gathered from a man between 35 and 55 years old in good health.

The rearrangement joins TRBV15 to TRBJ2-3; 8 bases match TRBD1. The CDR3 runs 15 residues. Per the germline V gene, CDR1 is LNHNV and CDR2 is YYDKDF (reference sequence). V shed 9 bases, J shed 2 bases, and the junction held 10 bases outside the gene matches. CDR3: CATHQWTGITDTQYF. The CDR3, as DNA: TGTGCCACACATCAATGGACAGGGATCACAGATACGCAGTATTTT.

This chain joins TRBV14 and TRBJ1-2; TRBD1 agrees at 7 bases. This CDR3 contains 15 residues. Germline CDR1 SGHDN, CDR2 FVKESK. With V trimmed by 4 bases and J by 8 bases, 13 bases remained unmatched. The CDR3 is CASSPPYLTGQGYTF. The CDR3, as DNA: TGTGCCAGCAGCCCACCCTATTTGACAGGGCAAGGCTACACCTTC.

This chain connects TRBV5-8 to TRBJ1-4; no firm D call. The CDR3 is 11 residues long. CDR1 and CDR2 (germline): SGHTS, YDEGEE. V was clipped by 4 bases and J by 8 bases, with 6 bases between them. CDR3 region: CASSRREKLFF. As DNA, the CDR3 is TGTGCCAGCAGCCGACGAGAAAAACTGTTTTTT.

This clone came up once. The chain carries TRBV3-1 (or the pseudogene TRBV3-2) and TRBJ2-5, with TRBD2 identical over 7 bases. Germline V lookup: CDR1 LGHDT, CDR2 YNNKEL (reference sequence). There are 14 residues in the CDR3. J lost 5 bases, V lost 4 bases, and 7 bases had no gene match. CDR3 bases: TGTGCCAGCAGCCCCTACAGCGGGGTGGAGACCCAGTACTTC. As protein: CASSPYSGVETQYF.